Each of the 27 T cell receptor beta chains below was sequenced from the same sample in a study of blood T cell repertoires in COVID-19. Profiled with immunoSEQ multiplex PCR; TCRdb holds only in-frame clones, not every one. Among 55,000 to 60,000 clones listed, approximately 81% were seen once. The sequencing sample was made of peripheral blood. All receptors come from a man in his forties with active COVID-19.

The CDR3 is CASSLQAGTDTQYF. The CDR3 DNA follows: TGTGCCAGCTCACTACAGGCGGGCACAGATACGCAGTATTTT. V is TRBV18 and J is TRBJ2-3, with D perhaps TRBD1 (5 bases). V dropped 4 bases and J dropped 1 base, with 9 bases sitting between them. The length of the CDR3 is 14 residues. Germline CDR1 is KGHSH and CDR2 is LQKENI.

The genes are TRBV9 and TRBJ2-1, with TRBD2 matching 12 bases. V was pared by 3 bases and J by 9 bases, with 10 bases of the junction left unmatched. The length of the CDR3 is 16 residues. The germline gives CDR1 SGDLS, CDR2 YYNGEE. CDR3 nucleotides: TGTGCCAGCAGCGGCGACCCGGGACTAGCGGGCAGTGAGCAGTTCTTC. Protein product: CASSGDPGLAGSEQFF.

The chain has TRBV9 and TRBJ1-1; 7 bases align to TRBD1. Germline V gene sequence: CDR1 SGDLS, CDR2 YYNGEE. The CDR3 loop spans 14 amino acids. V lost 3 bases to trimming and J lost 6 bases; unmatched junction nucleotides: 8. The CDR3 region is CASSAQGLSAEAFF. For the CDR3, the DNA is TGTGCCAGCAGCGCACAGGGGCTCAGTGCTGAAGCTTTCTTT.

J is TRBJ2-3 and V is TRBV27; 8 nucleotides line up with TRBD2. CDR3 length equals 16 residues. Losses at the gene ends were 4 bases for V and 3 bases for J; bases not matched to a gene: 9. Per the germline V gene, CDR1 is MNHEY and CDR2 is SMNVEV (reference sequence). Here the CDR3 DNA reads TGTGCCAGCAGTTCCGAGACGGGAGGGCCGACAGATACGCAGTATTTT. The encoded protein is CASSSETGGPTDTQYF.

The gene calls are TRBV18 and TRBJ2-7, with a tentative D call TRBD1 (7 bases). Between the trimmed V and J ends, which lost 0 bases and 2 bases, there was a span of 14 bases. The CDR3 loop spans 16 amino acids. The V gene's germline CDR1 is KGHSH and CDR2 LQKENI. The CDR3 loop is CASSPPGRGVAYEQYF. Here the CDR3 DNA reads TGTGCCAGCTCACCACCAGGCAGGGGGGTTGCCTACGAGCAGTACTTC.

The chain has TRBV30 and TRBJ2-7; D is unclear. Trimming removed 1 base from V and 3 bases from J, with 7 bases in between. Germline V gene data show CDR1 as GTSNPN and CDR2 as SVGIG (reference sequence). The CDR3 is 12 amino acids. The CDR3 DNA reads TGTGCCTGGAGTGCGGTCTACTACGAGCAGTACTTC. Its protein is CAWSAVYYEQYF.

CDR3 sequence reads: CASSFPRDYYNEQFF. Written as DNA, the CDR3 is TGCGCCAGCAGCTTCCCCCGGGACTATTACAATGAGCAGTTCTTC. The chain combines TRBV5-1 with TRBJ2-1, with 7 nucleotides matching TRBD2. This CDR3 is built from 15 residues. CDR1 and CDR2 (germline): SGHRS, YFSETQ. The ends lost 2 bases at V and 4 bases at J; junction bases unmatched: 6.

This clone has only one observation. The chain links TRBV2 to TRBJ2-2, with D possibly being TRBD1 (6 bases). The germline V gene has CDR1 SNHLY and CDR2 FYNNEI. This CDR3 spans 14 amino acids. The ends were cut back, 4 bases at V and 5 bases at J, with 11 bases in the middle. This CDR3 reads CASSAGARTGELFF. DNA for the CDR3: TGTGCCAGCAGTGCAGGGGCGCGGACCGGGGAGCTGTTTTTT. The full variable domain, rest sourced from reference TRBV2 and TRBJ2-2, is EPEVTQTPSHQVTQMGQEVILRCVPISNHLYFYWYRQILGQKVEFLVSFYNNEISEKSEIFDDQFSVERPDGSNFTLKIRSTKLEDSAMYFCASSAGARTGELFFGEGSRLTVL.

The sample holds one count of this clone. V gene TRBV4-1 combines with J gene TRBJ2-2; TRBD1 matches 7 bases. Germline V gene lookup returns CDR1 MGHRA and CDR2 YSYEKL. The CDR3 runs to 18 residues. Germline trimming cut 3 bases from V and 4 bases from J; bases unmatched to any gene: 14. The CDR3 nucleotides read TGCGCCAGCAGCCACTCCCAGCGAGACAGGGCCCCCACCGGGGAGCTGTTTTTT. Translated, it gives CASSHSQRDRAPTGELFF.

This clone was seen repeatedly, ten times or more. The rearrangement joins TRBV7-9 to TRBJ1-2; perhaps TRBD1 as D (6 bases). The CDR3 contains 14 residues. V was cut by 4 bases and J by 8 bases, with 17 bases left in between. From germline, CDR1 is SEHNR and CDR2 FQNEAQ (reference sequence). The CDR3, as DNA: TGTGCCAGCAGCTCATCCGGGACAAAGGAGGGCTACACCTTC. Translating gives CASSSSGTKEGYTF.

J is TRBJ1-1 and V is TRBV5-1, with a possible D match to TRBD1 (5 bases). Trimming stripped 5 bases from V and 1 base from J, with 9 bases between. The germline V gene encodes CDR1 SGHRS and CDR2 YFSETQ. This CDR3 has 13 amino acids. The chain's CDR3 is CASRLDKNTEAFF. In nucleotides, the CDR3 is TGCGCCAGCAGGCTGGACAAGAACACTGAAGCTTTCTTT.

This rearrangement joins TRBV6-2 or TRBV6-3 to TRBJ2-7; 7 nucleotides align to TRBD1. Germline values: CDR1 MNHEY, CDR2 SVGEGT. The CDR3 is 15 amino acids. With V trimmed by 2 bases and J by 5 bases, 9 bases remained unmatched. The CDR3 DNA reads TGTGCCAGCAGTTACGGGGCAGGGGGAAGGAACGAGCAGTACTTC. Amino acids: CASSYGAGGRNEQYF.

The genes are TRBV19 and TRBJ1-2; D ambiguous. Germline-derived CDR1 and CDR2 are LNHDA and SQIVND (reference sequence). CDR3 length: 14 residues. The V gene lost 8 bases and the J gene lost 8 bases, with 21 bases spanning the gap. DNA for the CDR3: TGTGCCAGTTCCTCTCCACCCCGCGGGCTAGGCTACACCTTC. Protein product: CASSSPPRGLGYTF.

This sequence joins TRBV5-6 and TRBJ1-2; D not certain. V was clipped by 4 bases and J by 10 bases, with 14 bases between them. The CDR3 covers 12 residues. Germline V gene lookup returns CDR1 SGHDT and CDR2 YYEEEE. CDR3 nucleotides: TGTGCCAGCAGCGTTGGACTTTACGACTACACCTTC. It codes for CASSVGLYDYTF.

The rearrangement joins TRBV6-1 to TRBJ2-7; D might be TRBD1 (9 bases). This CDR3 spans 17 amino acids. Germline V gene sequence: CDR1 MNHNS, CDR2 SASEGT. V shed 2 bases and J shed 2 bases, with 19 bases lying between them. The CDR3 DNA follows: TGTGCCAGCAGTGAACAGGACAGGGGACTAGTCGCCTACGAGCAGTACTTC. It codes for CASSEQDRGLVAYEQYF.

This chain links TRBV7-9 with TRBJ1-1; TRBD1 might be the D (6 bases). The V and J ends lost 5 bases and 3 bases respectively, with 19 bases between them. The CDR3 is 16 residues long. CDR1 SEHNR and CDR2 FQNEAQ come from the germline V gene (reference sequence). As DNA, the CDR3 is TGTGCCAGCAGCCTAACGGTACAGGGCTCCGACACTGAAGCTTTCTTT. This translates into CASSLTVQGSDTEAFF.

This chain uses TRBV10-1 with TRBJ2-7, with 9 bases identical to TRBD2. The V and J ends lost 5 bases and 0 bases, in that order; junction bases with no gene match: 8. The CDR3 runs to 16 residues. Germline V gene sequence: CDR1 WNHNN, CDR2 SYGVQD (reference sequence). The CDR3 nucleotides read TGCGCCAGCAGTCCTGTACTTAGCGGGAGCTCCTACGAGCAGTACTTC. This translates into CASSPVLSGSSYEQYF.

The genes are TRBV5-1 and TRBJ1-2, with D perhaps matching TRBD1 (5 bases). The germline V and J ends were trimmed by 4 bases and 7 bases, with 17 bases remaining between them. Per the germline V gene, CDR1 is SGHRS and CDR2 is YFSETQ. This CDR3 has 14 amino acids. DNA of the CDR3: TGCGCCAGCAGCCCCTCATCAGGGTTCGGTGGCTACACCTTC. It translates to CASSPSSGFGGYTF.

This clone appeared once. This chain links TRBV2 with TRBJ1-1, with 7 bases identical to TRBD1. V lost 8 bases, J lost 0 bases, and 9 bases stayed unmatched. CDR3 length: 15 residues. Germline assignment: CDR1 SNHLY and CDR2 FYNNEI. CDR3 sequence (DNA): TGTGCCAGCTCGGTAGGGGGCGTCGTGAACACTGAAGCTTTCTTT. Its protein is CASSVGGVVNTEAFF.

This clone showed up just once. This rearrangement joins TRBV27 to TRBJ2-2; unclear D gene. Trimming stripped 3 bases from V and 6 bases from J, with 8 bases between. Germline V gene data show CDR1 as MNHEY and CDR2 as SMNVEV (reference sequence). The CDR3 is 13 amino acids. In DNA, the CDR3 is TGTGCCAGCAGTTTTGGTACGGCCGGGGAGCTGTTTTTT. This translates into CASSFGTAGELFF.

This chain joins TRBV24-1 and TRBJ2-1; TRBD1 matches 7 bases. CDR3 length equals 16 residues. CDR1 is KGHDR and CDR2 is SFDVKD in the germline V gene. After removal of 3 bases from V and 3 bases from J, the junction contained 7 bases not matched to a gene. The CDR3 spells CATSDTTGSNYNEQFF. CDR3 coding DNA: TGTGCCACCAGTGATACGACAGGGTCGAACTACAATGAGCAGTTCTTC.

The chain has TRBV30 and TRBJ2-5; 8 bases are a match to TRBD2. V shed 7 bases and J 7 bases; nucleotides not matched to a gene: 17. Per germline, CDR1 GTSNPN and CDR2 SVGIG (reference sequence). CDR3 size: 15 residues. Here the CDR3 reads CASPAQTGGPRTQYF. CDR3 bases: TGTGCCTCCCCTGCCCAGACGGGAGGGCCGAGGACCCAGTACTTC.

The genes are TRBV24-1 and TRBJ2-3; possibly TRBD2 for D (6 bases). Per the germline V gene, CDR1 is KGHDR and CDR2 is SFDVKD. V gave up 9 bases and J gave up 13 bases, with 16 bases separating them. The CDR3 spans 11 residues. The CDR3 here is CATSRAGFKYF. CDR3 DNA: TGTGCCACCTCCCGTGCGGGGTTTAAGTATTTT.

V is TRBV6-5 and J is TRBJ1-4; 8 bases match TRBD1. J gave up 0 bases and V 5 bases, and 2 bases lay outside the gene matches. Germline CDR1 and CDR2: MNHEY and SVGAGI. The CDR3 runs to 15 residues. The CDR3 region is CASSTQGATNEKLFF. As DNA, the CDR3 is TGTGCCAGCAGTACACAGGGGGCAACTAATGAAAAACTGTTTTTT.

As concerns this clone: Other DNA sequences of this sample code for an identical CDR3. V is TRBV20-1 and J is TRBJ2-3; D gene ambiguous. The germline V and J ends were trimmed by 6 bases and 6 bases, with 10 bases remaining between them. This CDR3 spans 11 amino acids. CDR1 is DFQATT and CDR2 is SNEGSKA in the germline V gene (reference sequence). In DNA, the CDR3 is TGCAGTGCCACCCCCCGGGATACGCAGTATTTT. It translates to CSATPRDTQYF.

The chain uses TRBV5-6 and TRBJ2-1, with D perhaps TRBD2 (6 bases). V dropped 4 bases and J dropped 4 bases, with 9 bases sitting between them. The germline V gene encodes CDR1 SGHDT and CDR2 YYEEEE. The CDR3 has 13 amino acids. The CDR3 spells CASSPGTYNEQFF. In DNA form, the CDR3 reads TGTGCCAGCAGCCCCGGGACTTACAATGAGCAGTTCTTC.

This clone has a handful of counts. The chain carries TRBV27 and TRBJ2-1; 9 nucleotides agree with TRBD2. Germline CDR1 and CDR2: MNHEY and SMNVEV (reference sequence). J gave up 4 bases and V 2 bases, and 3 bases lay outside the gene matches. The CDR3 consists of 15 residues. CDR3 bases: TGTGCCAGCAGTTTAGGAACTAGCGGGTACAATGAGCAGTTCTTC. This translates into CASSLGTSGYNEQFF.